This T cell receptor (beta chain) was identified in a study of identical twins (dated by TCRdb to 2016 to 2017). Turning to the overall study: To test whether fetal clonotypes persist, this study deep-sequenced TCR alpha and beta repertoires from monozygotic twins, from unrelated adults of various ages, and from cord blood. To rule out contamination, the twin experiments were replicated at different times with different library preparation protocols.

Only healthy Caucasian donors were included. The twin cohort comprised three pairs of female monozygotic twins, all aged roughly 18 to 30 years. Positive isolation kits from Invitrogen were used to isolate the CD4+ and CD8+ T cell populations. The germline ends are 8 bases apart after V is trimmed by 1 base and J by 1 base. Spanning cysteine to phenylalanine, the CDR3 consists of 15 amino acids. Only CDR3 DNA is held: 45 bases, read in frame from base 1. The germline V gene specifies SGHRS as CDR1 and YFSETQ as CDR2. What the work shows at the level of the full study, not this receptor alone: Out-of-frame TCR alpha sequences shared between twins showed an excess of low generation-probability sequences compared with coincidental sharing between unrelated individuals. Because the same donors could not be followed over many years, the conclusions depended on cross-sectional statistical analysis. Out-of-frame TCR alpha sharing in monozygotic twins was systematically underestimated by recombination models, whereas sharing between unrelated individuals was in agreement with the recombination models. Zero-insertion analyses could be partly confounded by invariant T cells such as MAIT and iNKT, though diverse VJ usage argued against such confounding for most clonotypes. The excess sharing between twins in beta out-of-frame sequences was weaker because fewer shared sequences reduced the signal-to-noise ratio. Abundant cord blood beta clonotypes had fewer insertions, young adult naive repertoires showed a similar but weaker trend, and memory repertoires showed no such trend.

Library preparation employed 5' RACE. Instrument used: Illumina HiSeq 2000. Template switching added a universal primer binding site, and the final cDNA carried a unique molecular identifier that allowed TCR cDNA molecules to be counted accurately. Specific primers in the conserved constant-segment region were used to synthesize first-strand cDNA for TCR alpha and beta chains. To control for contamination, every cDNA library carried two barcodes: a SMART-Mk sample barcode plus Illumina barcodes. TruSeq adapter sequences along with Illumina sample barcodes were introduced in two successive PCR steps. The Illumina HiSeq platform was used with custom primers to sequence TCR alpha and beta cDNA libraries. From the authors' description of their analysis: Unique molecular identifiers were extracted from raw reads with MiGEC, and CDR3 positions were determined with MiXCR. Recombination models were inferred per individual with the repgenHMM and IGoR tools using an EM algorithm. Shared clonotype analysis was performed with the tcR package in R, normalizing sharing by the product of cloneset sizes. To study raw recombination free of thymic and clonal selection effects, out-of-frame nonproductive sequences were analyzed. The public reads were reanalyzed by TCRdb: fastp trimming at Q25, MiXCR alignment, in-frame beta chains only. Rows are unified per CDR3 protein, each entry keeping the most common DNA and genes. The V and J calls and clone size come from TCRdb's table, not from the authors' own analysis. This sample is represented by about 530,000 distinct CDR3 sequences; around 20% of them were singletons. The ten biggest clones cover about 0.5% of the sample.

For this clonotype: The antigen this receptor binds is unknown. Qualities for individual bases were not recorded, and no much larger clone is one base off.

The same sample was also studied in work on yellow fever vaccine responses in identical twins. In that second paper, the authors write: The authors reported that the T cell response to vaccination in identical twins appeared partly convergent and partly personalized. Focusing on identical twins, the study followed the T cell clones that responded to the vaccine, and did so with precision.

The sequence is built from TRBV5-1 and TRBJ2-2, with the D gene call left open. Sequencing was carried out using CD4+ T cells sorted from blood. The clonotype originates from a woman younger than 35 in good health. The CDR3 here reads CASSLRELNTGELFF. The sequence in DNA is TGCGCCAGCAGCTTGAGGGAATTGAACACCGGGGAGCTGTTTTTT. When the CDR3 is completed using the reference TRBV5-1 and TRBJ2-2 genes on either side, the full variable domain is KAGVTQTPRYLIKTRGQQVTLSCSPISGHRSVSWYQQTPGQGLQFLFEYFSETQRNKGNFPGRFSGRQFSNSRSEMNVSTLELGDSALYLCASSLRELNTGELFFGEGSRLTVL.